This T cell receptor beta chain was sequenced for a study of monozygotic twins with inflammatory bowel disease. Points from the study as a whole: What may have added variability to patient repertoires is that immunosuppressive treatments differed.

Per sample, reverse transcription was split into eight reactions. TCRdb re-called the 5' RACE reads and gives one entry per CDR3 protein, without DNA. This sample lists roughly 160,000 distinct CDR3 sequences; its ten largest clones have approximately 7.4%. For this clonotype: Antigen unknown.

There are 17 residues in the CDR3. Germline lookup yields CDR1 MNHNS and CDR2 SASEGT. The chain has TRBV6-1 and TRBJ2-7; TCRdb's D call of TRBD1 is untestable without DNA. This sequence was found in a human donor with ulcerative colitis or Crohn's disease, or a healthy co-twin of an affected twin (not recorded which). Sample: blood. The CDR3 sequence: CASSKRQLGQTKYEQYF.